Sequencing of this T cell receptor beta chain was carried out in a study of cytomegalovirus exposure and HLA in healthy donors. As regards this clone: The antigen is unknown.

Looked up from germline, CDR1 is MNHEY and CDR2 is SMNVEV (reference sequence). The V and J ends lost 5 bases and 4 bases respectively, with 17 bases between them. This CDR3 has 16 residues. The table came from immunoSEQ multiplex PCR; TCRdb's copy has only in-frame clones and leaves some out. The profile shows about 130,000 clones, 89% of them singletons. General observations from the study: Researchers counted 150 to 200 TCR beta chains as cytomegalovirus-associated. The classifier was said to identify cytomegalovirus status with high specificity and sensitivity.

This TCR derives from a woman aged 18 to 35 in good health and CMV-seronegative. Sequenced input: PBMCs. This rearrangement joins TRBV27 to TRBJ2-2; D might be TRBD2 (5 bases). This CDR3 reads CASSLTPRGSTGELFF. Written as DNA, the CDR3 is TGTGCCAGCAGTCTGACCCCACGGGGATCCACCGGGGAGCTGTTTTTT.